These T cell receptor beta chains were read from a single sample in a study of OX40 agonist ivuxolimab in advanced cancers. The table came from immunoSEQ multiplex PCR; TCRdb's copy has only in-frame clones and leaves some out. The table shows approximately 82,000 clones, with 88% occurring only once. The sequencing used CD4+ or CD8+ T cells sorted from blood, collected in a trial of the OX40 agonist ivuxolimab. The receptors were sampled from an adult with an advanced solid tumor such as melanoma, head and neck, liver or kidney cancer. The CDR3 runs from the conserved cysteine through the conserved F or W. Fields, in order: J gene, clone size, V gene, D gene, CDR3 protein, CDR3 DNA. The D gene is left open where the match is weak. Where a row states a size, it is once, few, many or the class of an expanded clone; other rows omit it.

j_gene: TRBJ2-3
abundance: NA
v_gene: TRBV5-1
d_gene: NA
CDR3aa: CASSLAGGAKSDTQYF
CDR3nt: TGCGCCAGCAGCTTGGCCGGAGGCGCGAAGTCGGATACGCAGTATTTT

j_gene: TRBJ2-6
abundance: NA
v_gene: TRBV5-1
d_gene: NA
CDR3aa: CASSSPGGGANVLTF
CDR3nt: TGCGCCAGCAGCTCTCCCGGGGGAGGGGCCAACGTCCTGACTTTC

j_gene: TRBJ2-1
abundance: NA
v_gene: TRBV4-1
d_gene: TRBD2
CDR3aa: CASSQEQGLAYFF
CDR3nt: TGCGCCAGCAGCCAAGAACAGGGACTAGCCTATTTCTTC

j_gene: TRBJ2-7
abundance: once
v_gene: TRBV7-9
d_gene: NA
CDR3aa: CASSAGIYEQYF
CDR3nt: TGTGCCAGCAGCGCGGGGATCTACGAGCAGTACTTC

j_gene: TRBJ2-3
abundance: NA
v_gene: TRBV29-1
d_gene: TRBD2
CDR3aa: CSAWSGTRRTALGSTDTQYF
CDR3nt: TGCAGCGCCTGGTCCGGGACTAGGAGGACTGCCTTGGGGAGCACAGATACGCAGTATTTT

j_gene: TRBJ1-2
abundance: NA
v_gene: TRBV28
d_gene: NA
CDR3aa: CASSYSLPTNYGYTF
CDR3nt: TGTGCCAGCAGTTACAGCCTGCCCACTAACTATGGCTACACCTTC

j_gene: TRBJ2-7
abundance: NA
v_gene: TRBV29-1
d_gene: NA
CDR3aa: CSARNRPESEQYF
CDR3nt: TGCAGCGCCCGCAACAGGCCAGAGTCCGAGCAGTACTTC

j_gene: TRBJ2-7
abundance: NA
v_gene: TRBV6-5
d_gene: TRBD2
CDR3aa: CASSYSGLAGVYEQYF
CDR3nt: TGTGCCAGCAGTTACTCCGGACTAGCGGGAGTCTACGAGCAGTACTTC

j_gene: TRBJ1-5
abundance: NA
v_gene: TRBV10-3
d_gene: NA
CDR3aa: CAISESTSQPQHF
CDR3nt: TGTGCCATCAGTGAGTCGACCTCTCAGCCCCAGCATTTT

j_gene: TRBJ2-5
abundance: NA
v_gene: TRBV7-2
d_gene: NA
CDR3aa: CASRSTVELGTQYF
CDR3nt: TGTGCCAGCAGGTCGACAGTGGAGTTGGGGACCCAGTACTTC

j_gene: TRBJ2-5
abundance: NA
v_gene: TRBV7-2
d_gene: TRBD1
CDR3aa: CASRTGTGVETQYF
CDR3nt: TGTGCCAGCAGGACTGGGACAGGGGTTGAGACCCAGTACTTC

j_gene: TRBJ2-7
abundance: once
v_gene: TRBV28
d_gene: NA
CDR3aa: CASLWREGASYEQYF
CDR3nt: TGTGCCAGCCTTTGGAGAGAGGGAGCCTCCTACGAGCAGTACTTC

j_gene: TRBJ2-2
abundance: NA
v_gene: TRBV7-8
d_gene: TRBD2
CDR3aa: CASSLATSGRRSTGELFF
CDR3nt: TGTGCCAGCAGCTTAGCGACTAGCGGGAGACGGAGCACCGGGGAGCTGTTTTTT

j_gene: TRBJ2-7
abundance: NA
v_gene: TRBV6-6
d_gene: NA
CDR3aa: CASSYTATYEQYF
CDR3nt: TGTGCCAGCAGTTACACCGCTACCTACGAGCAGTACTTC

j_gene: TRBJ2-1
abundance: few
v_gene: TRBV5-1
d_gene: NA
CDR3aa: CASSNLGLEKVNEQFF
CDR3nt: TGCGCCAGCAGCAACCTCGGACTGGAGAAAGTCAATGAGCAGTTCTTC

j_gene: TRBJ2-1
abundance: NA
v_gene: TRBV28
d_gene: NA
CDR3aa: CASSYGGSYNEQFF
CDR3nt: TGTGCCAGCAGTTATGGGGGTTCCTACAATGAGCAGTTCTTC

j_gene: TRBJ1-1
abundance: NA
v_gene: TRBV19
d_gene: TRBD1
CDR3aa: CASSPSTGTGMNTEAFF
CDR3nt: TGTGCCAGTAGTCCATCTACCGGGACAGGGATGAACACTGAAGCTTTCTTT

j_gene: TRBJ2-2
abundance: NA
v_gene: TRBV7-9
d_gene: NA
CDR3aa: CASSQAGNTGELFF
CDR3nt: TGTGCCAGCAGCCAGGCAGGGAACACCGGGGAGCTGTTTTTT

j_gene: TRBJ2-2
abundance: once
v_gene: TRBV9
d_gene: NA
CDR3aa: CASRERGYTGELFF
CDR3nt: TGTGCCAGCAGAGAACGGGGGTACACCGGGGAGCTGTTTTTT

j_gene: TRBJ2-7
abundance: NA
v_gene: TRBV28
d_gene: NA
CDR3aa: CASSATASSYEQYF
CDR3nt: TGTGCCAGCAGCGCGACGGCGAGCTCCTACGAGCAGTACTTC

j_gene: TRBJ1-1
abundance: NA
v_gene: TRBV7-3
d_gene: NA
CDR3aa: CASSLHSETEASF
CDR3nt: TGTGCCAGCAGCTTACATTCGGAAACTGAAGCTTCCTTT

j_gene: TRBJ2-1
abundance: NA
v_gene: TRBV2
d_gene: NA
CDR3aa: CASSPRTGSSSYNEQFF
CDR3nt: TGTGCCAGCAGCCCTCGGACGGGCTCGAGTTCCTACAATGAGCAGTTCTTC

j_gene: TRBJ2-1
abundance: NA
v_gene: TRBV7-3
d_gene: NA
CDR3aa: CASSHVQPYNEQFF
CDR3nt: TGTGCCAGCAGCCACGTTCAGCCTTACAATGAGCAGTTCTTC

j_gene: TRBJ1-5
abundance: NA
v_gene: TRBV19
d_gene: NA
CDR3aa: CASRGGNQPQHF
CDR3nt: TGTGCCAGTAGGGGCGGCAATCAGCCCCAGCATTTT

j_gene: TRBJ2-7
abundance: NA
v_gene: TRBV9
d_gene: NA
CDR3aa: CASSVGRDSQQYF
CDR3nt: TGTGCCAGCAGCGTAGGTAGGGACTCTCAGCAGTACTTC

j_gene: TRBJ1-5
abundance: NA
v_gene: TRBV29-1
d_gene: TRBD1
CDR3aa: CSVRGGDNQPQHF
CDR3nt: TGCAGCGTCAGGGGGGGAGACAATCAGCCCCAGCATTTT

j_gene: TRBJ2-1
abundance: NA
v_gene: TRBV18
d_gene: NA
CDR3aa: CASSPPSYNEQFF
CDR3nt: TGTGCCAGCTCACCTCCCAGCTACAATGAGCAGTTCTTC

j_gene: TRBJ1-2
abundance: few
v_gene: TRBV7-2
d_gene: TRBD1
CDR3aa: CASSLGQGGNYGYTF
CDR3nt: TGTGCCAGCAGCTTAGGACAGGGTGGTAACTATGGCTACACCTTC

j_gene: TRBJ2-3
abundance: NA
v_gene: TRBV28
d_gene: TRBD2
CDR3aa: CASSLTGGWSDTQYF
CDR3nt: TGTGCCAGCAGTTTAACGGGAGGTTGGTCGGATACGCAGTATTTT

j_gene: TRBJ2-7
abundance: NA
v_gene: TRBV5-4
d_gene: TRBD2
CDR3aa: CASSPDPGLAGGWEQYF
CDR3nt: TGTGCCAGCAGCCCCGACCCGGGACTAGCGGGAGGATGGGAGCAGTACTTC

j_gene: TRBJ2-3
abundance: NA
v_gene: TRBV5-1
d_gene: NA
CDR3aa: CASSSRGSDTQYF
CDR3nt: TGCGCCAGCAGCTCGAGGGGGTCAGATACGCAGTATTTT

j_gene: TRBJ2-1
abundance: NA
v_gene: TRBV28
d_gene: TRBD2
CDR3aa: CASSPVTSGSRNEQFF
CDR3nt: TGTGCCAGCAGTCCCGTGACTAGCGGGAGCCGCAATGAGCAGTTCTTC

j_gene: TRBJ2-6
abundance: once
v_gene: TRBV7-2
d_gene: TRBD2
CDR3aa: CASSHTSGPGANVLTF
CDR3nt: TGTGCCAGCAGCCATACTAGCGGACCTGGGGCCAACGTCCTGACTTTC

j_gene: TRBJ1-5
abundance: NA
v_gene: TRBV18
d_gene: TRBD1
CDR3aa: CASSLGQVGNQPQHF
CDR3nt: TGTGCCAGCTCTCTCGGACAGGTCGGCAATCAGCCCCAGCATTTT

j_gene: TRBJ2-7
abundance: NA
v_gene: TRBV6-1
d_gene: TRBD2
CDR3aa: CAGRGSGSGYEQYF
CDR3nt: TGTGCCGGAAGAGGGAGCGGGAGTGGGTACGAGCAGTACTTC

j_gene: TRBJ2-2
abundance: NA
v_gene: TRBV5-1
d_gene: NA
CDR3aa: CASSFQQGKTGELFF
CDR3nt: TGCGCCAGCAGCTTTCAACAGGGAAAGACCGGGGAGCTGTTTTTT

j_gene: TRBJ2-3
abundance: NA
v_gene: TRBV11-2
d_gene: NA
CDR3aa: CASTRGGDTDTQYF
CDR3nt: TGTGCCAGCACTCGAGGCGGGGACACAGATACGCAGTATTTT

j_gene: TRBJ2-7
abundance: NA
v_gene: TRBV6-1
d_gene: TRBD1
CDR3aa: CASRDRASSYEQYF
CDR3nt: TGTGCCAGCAGGGACAGGGCAAGCTCCTACGAGCAGTACTTC

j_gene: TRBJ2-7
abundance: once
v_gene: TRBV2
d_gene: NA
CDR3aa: CASRDYEQYF
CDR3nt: TGTGCCAGCAGGGACTACGAGCAGTACTTC

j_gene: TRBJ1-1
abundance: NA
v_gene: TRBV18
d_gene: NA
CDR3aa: CASSPIAAMNTEAFF
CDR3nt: TGTGCCAGCTCACCAATAGCAGCCATGAACACTGAAGCTTTCTTT

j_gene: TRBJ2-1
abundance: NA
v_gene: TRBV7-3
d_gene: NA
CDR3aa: CASSLSSVGEQFF
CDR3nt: TGTGCCAGCAGCTTGTCCAGTGTGGGTGAGCAGTTCTTC

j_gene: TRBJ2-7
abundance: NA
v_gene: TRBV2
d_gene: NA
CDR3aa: CAIYYEQYF
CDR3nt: TGTGCCATCTACTACGAGCAGTACTTC

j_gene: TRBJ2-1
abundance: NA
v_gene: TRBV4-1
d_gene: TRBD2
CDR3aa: CASSLGLASNEQFF
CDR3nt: TGCGCCAGCAGCCTAGGACTAGCGTCCAATGAGCAGTTCTTC

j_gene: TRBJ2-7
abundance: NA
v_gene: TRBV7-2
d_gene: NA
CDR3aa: CASSLKTGQTHLWEQYF
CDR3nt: TGTGCCAGCAGCTTAAAAACAGGGCAGACACATCTGTGGGAGCAGTACTTC

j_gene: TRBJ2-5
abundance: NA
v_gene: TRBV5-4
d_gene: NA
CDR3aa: CASSSKKLGNQETQYF
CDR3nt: TGTGCCAGCAGCTCGAAGAAACTAGGGAACCAAGAGACCCAGTACTTC

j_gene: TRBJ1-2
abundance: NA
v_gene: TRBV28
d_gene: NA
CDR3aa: CAITGWAYGYTF
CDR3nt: TGTGCCATCACTGGATGGGCCTATGGCTACACCTTC

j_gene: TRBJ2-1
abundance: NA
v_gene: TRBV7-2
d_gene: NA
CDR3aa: CASSPGPARNEQFF
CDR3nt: TGTGCCAGCAGCCCCGGACCCGCTAGGAATGAGCAGTTCTTC

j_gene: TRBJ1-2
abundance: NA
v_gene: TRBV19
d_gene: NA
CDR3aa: CASAGRDYGYTF
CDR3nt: TGTGCCAGTGCAGGGCGCGACTATGGCTACACCTTC

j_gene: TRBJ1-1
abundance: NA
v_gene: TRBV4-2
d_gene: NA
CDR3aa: CASSQVISGNTEAFF
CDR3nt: TGTGCCAGCAGCCAAGTCATCTCAGGGAACACTGAAGCTTTCTTT